This TCR beta chain was recorded in a study of T cell responses to AZD1222 COVID-19 vaccine. As concerns this clone: The antigen remains unidentified.

Produced via immunoSEQ multiplex PCR; TCRdb's table is partial and in-frame only. This sample has about 130,000 clones; approximately 85% occur once, and the top ten carry less than 9.5%. With 5 bases removed from V and 0 bases from J, the gap between germline ends came to 8 bases. Germline-derived CDR1 and CDR2 are MGHRA and YSYEKL. The CDR3 spans 14 residues. Regarding the study as a whole: Reportedly, nearly half the spike-specific TCRs target unmutated variant regions. Repertoires were obtained solely post-peak T cell response. Spike-specific TCR breadth and depth rose after two AZD1222 doses. Possibly, clonal diversity was underestimated; donors were largely white British and included more females.

The source material was peripheral blood, sampled on day 0 of AZD1222 vaccination. This clonotype was sampled from an adult in good health. The chain uses TRBV4-1 and TRBJ1-3; no definite D call. The CDR3 is CASSVPSSGNTIYF. In nucleotides, the CDR3 is TGCGCCAGCAGCGTCCCTAGCTCTGGAAACACCATATATTTT.